A single sample is the source of the 10 T cell receptor beta chains below, sequenced in a study of blood T cell repertoires in COVID-19. The protocol was immunoSEQ multiplex PCR, while the TCRdb copy is restricted to in-frame clones and leaves out a portion. The sample yields about 120,000 clones, roughly 80% seen once. Material: peripheral blood. The receptors shown here come from a human donor in a cohort sampled during active COVID-19.

The CDR3 nucleotides are TGTGCCAGCAGCCGACAGAGCTCTGGGGCCAACGTCCTGACTTTC. Its protein product is CASSRQSSGANVLTF. The chain recombines TRBV5-6 with TRBJ2-6; D might be TRBD1 (5 bases). With 4 bases removed from V and 0 bases from J, the gap between germline ends came to 8 bases. The V gene's germline CDR1 is SGHDT and CDR2 YYEEEE. The CDR3 spans 15 residues. Full variable domain (missing parts from reference TRBV5-6 and TRBJ2-6): DAGVTQSPTHLIKTRGQQVTLRCSPKSGHDTVSWYQQALGQGPQFIFQYYEEEERQRGNFPDRFSGHQFPNYSSELNVNALLLGDSALYLCASSRQSSGANVLTFGAGSRLTVL.

V usage is TRBV11-2 and J usage is TRBJ2-1, with a possible D match to TRBD1 (6 bases). The germline V and J ends were trimmed by 1 base and 3 bases, with 10 bases remaining between them. This CDR3 is 15 amino acids long. Germline V CDR1 and CDR2: SGHAT, FQNNGV. The CDR3 protein is CASSLGGPNYNEQFF. The CDR3 DNA is TGTGCCAGCAGCTTAGGGGGGCCTAACTACAATGAGCAGTTCTTC.

The chain links TRBV7-2 to TRBJ2-7; 10 positions agree with TRBD2. The trim removed 2 bases at V and 5 bases at J, leaving 6 bases unmatched. Germline CDR1 and CDR2: SGHTA and FQGNSA. CDR3 length equals 15 residues. This CDR3 reads CASSLPTSGTNEQYF. In DNA, the CDR3 is TGTGCCAGCAGCTTACCAACTAGCGGGACAAACGAGCAGTACTTC.

V and J are TRBV5-1 and TRBJ1-6; the D is unclear. The CDR3 is made up of 17 amino acids. V shed 0 bases and J shed 3 bases, with 13 bases lying between them. Germline V lookup: CDR1 SGHRS, CDR2 YFSETQ. The DNA of the CDR3 is TGCGCCAGCAGCTTGGCCGGGGTTCAGAGCTATAATTCACCCCTCCACTTT. The encoded protein is CASSLAGVQSYNSPLHF.

CDR3: CASSYSNRVEFEKLFF. In DNA, the CDR3 is TGTGCCAGCAGTTACTCGAACAGGGTAGAATTTGAAAAACTGTTTTTT. The chain joins TRBV6-5 to TRBJ1-4, with a possible D match to TRBD1 (6 bases). Germline values: CDR1 MNHEY, CDR2 SVGAGI. CDR3 length equals 16 residues. Trimming pared 0 bases from V and 7 bases from J, leaving 15 bases between.

V usage is TRBV11-3 and J usage is TRBJ2-7, with TRBD1 as a possible D gene (6 bases). With 4 bases removed from V and 4 bases from J, the gap between germline ends came to 14 bases. CDR1 and CDR2 from the germline V gene are SGHNT and YENEEA. CDR3 size: 14 residues. CDR3 residues: CASSSSGTTYEQYF. The CDR3 DNA reads TGTGCCAGCAGCTCCTCCGGGACAACGTACGAGCAGTACTTC. Supplemented by reference TRBV11-3 and TRBJ2-7, the full variable domain reads EAGVVQSPRYKIIEKKQPVAFWCNPISGHNTLYWYLQNLGQGPELLIRYENEEAVDDSQLPKDRFSAERLKGVDSTLKIQPAELGDSAVYLCASSSSGTTYEQYFGPGTRLTVT.

The rearrangement joins TRBV19 to TRBJ2-3; TRBD1 matches at 8 bases. The germline V gene encodes CDR1 LNHDA and CDR2 SQIVND (reference sequence). The V segment lost 6 bases and the J segment 2 bases; nucleotides outside the gene matches: 7. There are 15 residues in the CDR3. CDR3 sequence reads: CASRRTGTVTDTQYF. The CDR3 DNA reads as TGTGCCAGTAGAAGGACAGGGACCGTCACAGATACGCAGTATTTT.

This clone was found once. This chain uses TRBV7-3 with TRBJ2-3; D may be TRBD1 (7 bases). Germline lookup yields CDR1 SGHTA and CDR2 FQGTGA. This CDR3 has 16 amino acids. V gave up 5 bases and J gave up 4 bases, with 19 bases separating them. CDR3 sequence: CASSPRQGGIADTQYF. The DNA for the CDR3 is TGTGCCAGCAGCCCCCGGCAGGGGGGAATAGCAGATACGCAGTATTTT. Variable domain in full (rest from reference TRBV7-3 and TRBJ2-3): GAGVSQTPSNKVTEKGKYVELRCDPISGHTALYWYRQSLGQGPEFLIYFQGTGAADDSGLPNDRFFAVRPEGSVSTLKIQRTERGDSAVYLCASSPRQGGIADTQYFGPGTRLTVL.

This rearrangement joins TRBV7-8 to TRBJ1-6; 8 nucleotides agree with TRBD1. Germline V gene data show CDR1 as SGHVS and CDR2 as FQNEAQ. This CDR3 has 15 residues. The V gene end was trimmed by 4 bases and the J gene end by 5 bases; junction bases not matched to a gene: 4. The CDR3 region has the DNA TGTGCCAGCAGCTCTTCGACAGGGGATAATTCACCCCTCCACTTT. Protein product: CASSSSTGDNSPLHF.

This clone was detected only once. The rearrangement joins TRBV6-1 to TRBJ2-7, with 9 bases that match TRBD1. J lost 8 bases, V lost 3 bases, and 2 bases had no gene match. The CDR3 contains 12 residues. Looked up from germline, CDR1 is MNHNS and CDR2 is SASEGT. The CDR3 nucleotides read TGTGCCAGCAGTGACGGACAGGGGAAGCAGTACTTC. Its protein is CASSDGQGKQYF.